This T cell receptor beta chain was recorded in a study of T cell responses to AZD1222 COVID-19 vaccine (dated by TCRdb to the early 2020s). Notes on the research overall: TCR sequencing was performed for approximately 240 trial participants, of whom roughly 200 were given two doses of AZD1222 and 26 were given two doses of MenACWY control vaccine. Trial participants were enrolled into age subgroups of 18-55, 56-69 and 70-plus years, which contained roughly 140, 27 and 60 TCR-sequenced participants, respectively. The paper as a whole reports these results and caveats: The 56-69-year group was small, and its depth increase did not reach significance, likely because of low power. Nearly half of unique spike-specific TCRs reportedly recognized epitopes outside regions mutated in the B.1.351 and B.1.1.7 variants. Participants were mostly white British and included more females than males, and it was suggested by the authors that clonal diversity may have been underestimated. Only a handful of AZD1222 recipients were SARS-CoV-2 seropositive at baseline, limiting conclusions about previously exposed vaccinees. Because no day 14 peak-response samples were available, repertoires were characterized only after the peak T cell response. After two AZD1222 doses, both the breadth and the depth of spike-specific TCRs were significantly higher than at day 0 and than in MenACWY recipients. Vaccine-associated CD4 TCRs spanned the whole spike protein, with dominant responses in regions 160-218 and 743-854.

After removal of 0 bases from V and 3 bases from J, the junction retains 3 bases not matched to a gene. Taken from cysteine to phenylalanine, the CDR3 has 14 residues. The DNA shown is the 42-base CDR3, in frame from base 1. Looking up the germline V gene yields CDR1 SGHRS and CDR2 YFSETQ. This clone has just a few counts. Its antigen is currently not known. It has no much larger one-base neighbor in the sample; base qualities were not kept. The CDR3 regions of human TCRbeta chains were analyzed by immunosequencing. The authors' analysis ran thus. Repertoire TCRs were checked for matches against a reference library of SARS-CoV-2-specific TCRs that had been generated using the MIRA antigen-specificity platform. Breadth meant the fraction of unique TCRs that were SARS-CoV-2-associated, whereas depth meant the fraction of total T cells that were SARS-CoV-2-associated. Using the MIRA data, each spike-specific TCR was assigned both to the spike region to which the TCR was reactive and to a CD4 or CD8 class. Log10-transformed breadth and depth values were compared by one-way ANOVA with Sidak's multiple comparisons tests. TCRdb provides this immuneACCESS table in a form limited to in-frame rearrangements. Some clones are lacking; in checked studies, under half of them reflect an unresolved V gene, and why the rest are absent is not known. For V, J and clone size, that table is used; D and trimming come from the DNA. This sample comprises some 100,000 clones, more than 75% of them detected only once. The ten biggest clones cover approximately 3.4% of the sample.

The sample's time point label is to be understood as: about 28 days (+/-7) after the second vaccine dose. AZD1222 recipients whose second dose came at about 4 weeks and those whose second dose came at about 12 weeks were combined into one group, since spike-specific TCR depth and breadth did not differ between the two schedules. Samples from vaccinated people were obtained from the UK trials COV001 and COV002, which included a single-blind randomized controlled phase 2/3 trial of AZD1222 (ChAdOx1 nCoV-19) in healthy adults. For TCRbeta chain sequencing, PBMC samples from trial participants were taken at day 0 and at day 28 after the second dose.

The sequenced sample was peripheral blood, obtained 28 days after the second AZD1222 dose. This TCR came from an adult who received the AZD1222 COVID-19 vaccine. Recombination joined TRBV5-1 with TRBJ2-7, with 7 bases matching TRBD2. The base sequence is TGCGCCAGCAGCTTGGGCGCGGGGGACTACGAGCAGTACTTC. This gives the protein CASSLGAGDYEQYF.